Given below is one T cell receptor beta chain in context. Its specificity is not known. V dropped 4 bases and J dropped 3 bases, with 15 bases sitting between them. CDR3 length: 15 amino acids. The V gene's germline CDR1 is MNHNY and CDR2 SVGAGI (reference sequence). The data belong to a study of identifying expanded T cells in peripheral blood. Study conclusions and caveats: Across healthy donors, higher total template counts meant significantly greater roughly 2-week count variance.

Sequencing was performed with immunoSEQ multiplex PCR; in TCRdb, only in-frame clones are kept and a portion is missing. This sample has 75,000 to 95,000 clones, with around 90% found just once. The chain couples TRBV6-6 to TRBJ1-2; perhaps TRBD1 as D (6 bases). Sequences were obtained from blood. The TCR was taken from a person aged 18 to 75 in good health. CDR3 coding DNA: TGTGCCAGCAGTTCCCTACGGGGGGGCTACTATGGCTACACCTTC. This encodes CASSSLRGGYYGYTF.